Following are 10 T cell receptor beta chains from one sample sequenced in a study of beta chain features in type 1 diabetes. What was sequenced were expressed TCRB transcripts, since all of the isolated RNA had been reverse transcribed. The repertoire was sequenced with immunoSEQ multiplex PCR; TCRdb's copy has only in-frame clones and lacks some. The sample lists 810,000 or so clones; 15% to 20% were seen once. The sample was naive CD4+ T cells from blood. These receptors were collected from a woman aged 18 to 35 in good health.

The rearrangement uses TRBV20-1 and TRBJ2-1, with D hard to call. Germline values: CDR1 DFQATT, CDR2 SNEGSKA (reference sequence). The CDR3 is 11 amino acids. Trimming took 8 bases from V and 5 from J, leaving 10 bases between them. The CDR3 reads CSPIRNNEQFF. The CDR3 nucleotides are TGCAGTCCCATTAGGAACAATGAGCAGTTCTTC.

This clone was detected only a few times. The chain has TRBV11-1 and TRBJ2-1; D gene unclear. V was trimmed by 3 bases and J by 0 bases, leaving 6 bases between them. This CDR3 has 14 amino acids. In germline, CDR1 is SGHAT, CDR2 FQDESV (reference sequence). The CDR3 reads CASSFSPSYNEQFF. CDR3 nucleotides: TGTGCCAGCAGCTTCTCCCCCTCCTACAATGAGCAGTTCTTC.

This clone turned up a few times. The chain has TRBV7-8 and TRBJ2-2; 8 bases are shared with TRBD2. With V trimmed by 3 bases and J by 2 bases, 2 bases remained unmatched. The CDR3 runs to 15 residues. The V gene's germline CDR1 is SGHVS and CDR2 FQNEAQ. The CDR3: CASSFTSGNTGELFF. CDR3 in DNA: TGTGCCAGCAGCTTTACTAGCGGAAACACCGGGGAGCTGTTTTTT.

In the case of this clone: Other nucleotide sequences from this sample produce the same CDR3. J is TRBJ2-5 and V is TRBV7-2; D gene ambiguous. CDR3 length: 13 residues. V was pared by 2 bases and J by 2 bases, with 6 bases between. In germline, CDR1 is SGHTA, CDR2 FQGNSA. The CDR3 DNA is TGTGCCAGCAGCTTAATGGGGCAAGAGACCCAGTACTTC. Protein product: CASSLMGQETQYF.

This clone has a handful of counts. The chain is built from TRBV5-1 and TRBJ1-1; TRBD1 matches at 8 bases. Trimming at V came to 5 bases and at J to 3 bases, leaving 6 bases not matched to a gene. The CDR3 has 14 amino acids. Germline CDR1 and CDR2: SGHRS and YFSETQ. The CDR3 is CASSSGQGDTEAFF. The CDR3, as DNA: TGCGCCAGCAGTTCAGGACAGGGAGACACTGAAGCTTTCTTT.

This clone was seen a few times. The rearrangement links TRBV7-2 to TRBJ2-7, with 9 bases fitting TRBD1. Trimming removed 4 bases from V and 5 bases from J; junction bases left unmatched: 6. The CDR3 length is 14 residues. CDR1 and CDR2 (germline): SGHTA, FQGNSA. Here the CDR3 reads CASSSRDRANEQYF. In nucleotides, the CDR3 is TGTGCCAGCAGCTCCCGGGACAGGGCGAACGAGCAGTACTTC.

This clone was seen a handful of times. The rearrangement uses TRBV5-1 and TRBJ2-2; no clear D. CDR1 SGHRS and CDR2 YFSETQ come from the germline V gene. The CDR3 runs 13 residues. Trimming shortened V by 3 bases and J by 7 bases, and 10 bases separated the two germline ends. CDR3 sequence reads: CASSYSEGGELFF. CDR3 sequence (DNA): TGCGCCAGCAGCTACAGCGAAGGCGGGGAGCTGTTTTTT.

The chain joins TRBV6-5 to TRBJ2-7; 8 bases align to TRBD2. The V gene's germline CDR1 is MNHEY and CDR2 SVGAGI. The CDR3 spans 15 residues. The V and J ends lost 2 bases and 4 bases, in that order; junction bases with no gene match: 7. The DNA for the CDR3 is TGTGCCAGCAGTTACGGGAGCGGGAGCGGATACGAGCAGTACTTC. Translated, it gives CASSYGSGSGYEQYF.

The J gene is TRBJ2-7, the V gene TRBV5-1, with D perhaps TRBD1 or TRBD2 (5 bases each). This CDR3 is 14 amino acids long. CDR1 and CDR2 from the germline V gene are SGHRS and YFSETQ. V dropped 1 base and J dropped 0 bases, with 8 bases sitting between them. CDR3 bases: TGCGCCAGCAGCTTGATTGGGGGCTCCTACGAGCAGTACTTC. It specifies CASSLIGGSYEQYF.

V gene TRBV18 combines with J gene TRBJ1-5, with D unclear. This CDR3 has 16 residues. The germline V and J ends were trimmed by 3 bases and 1 base, with 13 bases remaining between them. Germline CDR1 KGHSH, CDR2 LQKENI. The CDR3 DNA reads as TGTGCCAGCTCACCCTTAGCCAGCCCGAGCAATCAGCCCCAGCATTTT. Encoded protein: CASSPLASPSNQPQHF.